This T cell receptor (beta chain) was retrieved from a study of cytomegalovirus exposure and HLA in healthy donors. Germline CDR1 GTSNPN, CDR2 SVGIG (reference sequence). The ends lost 0 bases at V and 8 bases at J; junction bases unmatched: 12. The CDR3 covers 16 residues. There was no recording of CMV serostatus for this donor. With 60 Vbeta and 13 Jbeta primers, the PCR was carried out. As handled by the study authors: The count from a later analysis was roughly 80 million unique TCR beta chains, about 9.9 million of them shared. TCRdb's table, derived via immunoSEQ multiplex PCR, lists solely in-frame clones and lacks some. Clonal size and the V and J genes are those of that table, whereas D and trimming came from the DNA. The table records about 140,000 clones, 73% of them present only once. A note on this clone: What it binds is unknown.

Study-wide findings and caveats: The study had only CMV serostatus as immune exposure information.

This chain joins TRBV30 and TRBJ2-1; 8 bases fit TRBD2. The TCR originated in a human donor in good health. Sequenced input: PBMCs. The CDR3 nucleotides are TGTGCCTGGAGTGTACTTTGGCGGGGACTAGGATATGAGCAGTTCTTC. Residues: CAWSVLWRGLGYEQFF.